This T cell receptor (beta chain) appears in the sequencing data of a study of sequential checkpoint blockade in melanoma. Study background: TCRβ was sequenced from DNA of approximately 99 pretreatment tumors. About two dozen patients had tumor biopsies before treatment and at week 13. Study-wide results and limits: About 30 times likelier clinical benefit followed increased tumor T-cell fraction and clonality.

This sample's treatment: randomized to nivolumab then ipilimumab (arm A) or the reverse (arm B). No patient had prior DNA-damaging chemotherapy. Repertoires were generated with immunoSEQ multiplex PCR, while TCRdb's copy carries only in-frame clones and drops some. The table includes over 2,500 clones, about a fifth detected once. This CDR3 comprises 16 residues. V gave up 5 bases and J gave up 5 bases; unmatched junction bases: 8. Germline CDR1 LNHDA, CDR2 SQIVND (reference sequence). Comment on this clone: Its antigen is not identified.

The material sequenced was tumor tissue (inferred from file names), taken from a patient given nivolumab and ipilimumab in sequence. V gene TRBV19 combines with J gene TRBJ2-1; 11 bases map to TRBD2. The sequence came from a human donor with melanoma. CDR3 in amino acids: CASSFLGTSGDNEQFF. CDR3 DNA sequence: TGTGCCAGTAGTTTTCTCGGGACTAGCGGCGACAATGAGCAGTTCTTC.